This TCR beta chain is drawn from a study of T cells in Graves' hyperthyroidism and ophthalmopathy (dated by TCRdb to the late 2010s). In terms of the full investigation: To identify distinguishing TCR V-J signatures, a discovery cohort of around 100 patients was used, comprising some 45 with Graves' ophthalmopathy and some 60 with stable Graves' hyperthyroidism. Whether ophthalmopathy could be predicted prospectively was tested in an independent validation cohort made up of roughly 19 hyperthyroidism patients plus 17 patients who later progressed to ophthalmopathy. The 75 to 100 discovery patients were divided at random into training and test sets in a 7:3 ratio. In addition, the study compared T-cell repertoires in thyroid tissue and in blood from about 6 Graves' hyperthyroidism patients. Once sampling was done, hyperthyroidism patients were given methimazole at a starting dose of 30 mg daily, whereas ophthalmopathy patients were given high-dose intravenous methylprednisolone. The paper describes TCR Vbeta CDR3 sequencing of 140 or so peripheral blood samples, made up of about 41 ophthalmopathy patients, 70 to 75 hyperthyroidism patients and 17 progressor patients.

Concerning this clonotype: Its antigen remains undetermined. Base qualities are not provided; no much larger clone lies one nucleotide away.

Including the terminal cysteine and phenylalanine, the CDR3 comprises 15 residues. Here the CDR3 DNA is all that survives: 45 bases in frame from base 1. Sequences SNHLY (CDR1) and FYNNEI (CDR2) are obtained from the germline V gene. Trimming removed 1 base from V and 4 bases from J, leaving 13 bases between the germline ends. Graves' hyperthyroidism was defined as stable when no progression to ophthalmopathy occurred over 18 months of follow-up. Hyperthyroidism patients were newly diagnosed, with disease duration under 2 months, and aged 18 to 65 years. Patients with uncontrolled infections, other autoimmune diseases, pregnancy or lactation were excluded. Diagnoses were established on the basis of clinical symptoms, serum thyroxine and TRAb, thyroid ultrasound, and orbital computed tomography. Trizol reagent was used to extract total RNA, and RNA quality was then checked on an Agilent 2100 Bioanalyzer.

TCR beta CDR3 regions were amplified from RNA transcripts. For the first round of RT-PCR on the TCR CDR3, the HTBI primer set was used together with the Qiagen OneStep RT-PCR kit. The libraries were constructed in a second round of multiplex PCR and then size-selected and purified. The libraries were sequenced on an Illumina HiSeq2000 using paired-end 100 bp reads. The authors processed their data as follows. SOAPnuke was used to process the raw data, throwing out any read that contained adapters or uncalled bases, had a mean Phred below 15, or lacked an exact constant-primer or identifier match. High-quality paired reads were merged using COPE v1.2.5, and each unique nucleotide sequence was defined as a clonotype. MiTCR v1.1 was used to align the clonotypes against IMGT TRBV, TRBD and TRBJ reference segments. The analysis included only V-J combinations with a frequency above 0.0001, which together covered more than 99% of the repertoires. A TCS score was defined as the ratio of F50 (clonal expansion) to E x V (chaos), with BLOSUM62-based TCRdist applied between CDR3 peptides within each V-J. Welch's t-statistics and random forest reduced several hundred V-J features to under 15, which were used in a naive Bayes classifier (R e1071). TCRdb reworked the public reads: Q25 trimming with fastp, MiXCR clone assembly, productive beta chains retained. Each CDR3 protein appears once, grouped with its most common genes and DNA. For this entry, the V and J calls and clone size follow TCRdb and not the study's own pipeline. In all, the sample holds 560,000 or so distinct CDR3 sequences, and 35% to 55% of those were seen once. Jointly, the top ten make up 8.2% of the sample.

Overall study results and their limits: No statistical method was used to fix the sample size in advance, and group allocation was not hidden from the investigators. Most expanded thyroid clonotypes (frequency above 0.001) were also detected in blood, suggesting blood repertoires may reflect thyroid immune responses. In cross-validation, a model built on a 13 V-J signature told ophthalmopathy apart from stable hyperthyroidism with approximately 90% sensitivity and around 81% specificity, and in testing the same model reached 80%/75%. In validation, the model predicted progression to ophthalmopathy with approximately 71% sensitivity and less than 75% specificity, a median of 6.5 months before onset.

The chain employs TRBV2 and TRBJ1-2; the best D guess is TRBD1, with 6 bases matching. The receptor comes from a young woman with Graves' hyperthyroidism. Donor details come from another sample of the same person, matched by shared clones. Sequenced sample: peripheral blood or thyroid tissue (not recorded which). The CDR3 sequence is CASSEGGGVPYGYTF. In nucleotide form, the sequence is TGTGCCAGCAGTGAAGGAGGGGGTGTGCCCTATGGCTACACCTTC. Extended through the reference TRBV2 and TRBJ1-2 proteins, this CDR3 yields the full variable domain: EPEVTQTPSHQVTQMGQEVILRCVPISNHLYFYWYRQILGQKVEFLVSFYNNEISEKSEIFDDQFSVERPDGSNFTLKIRSTKLEDSAMYFCASSEGGGVPYGYTFGSGTRLTVV.